This T cell receptor beta chain was identified during a study of CD8+ T cells in alopecia areata. Notes on the study in general: Alphabeta T cells residing in normal skin are also sequenced in scalp samples.

The CDR3 is made up of 15 amino acids. Germline CDR1 LNHDA, CDR2 SQIVND (reference sequence). Losses at the gene ends were 5 bases for V and 8 bases for J; bases not matched to a gene: 12. Extraction and reverse transcription of RNA yielded cDNA as the sequencing template. Libraries were prepared by immunoSEQ multiplex PCR; TCRdb keeps only in-frame clonotypes and omits some of them. This sample has 140,000 or so clones, with less than 65% found just once. Sorted out of PBMCs were CD4+ T cells and CD8+ T cells. About this clone itself: What it binds is not known.

Sequencing used CD8+ T cells sorted from blood. The rearrangement joins TRBV19 to TRBJ2-1; TRBD2 aligns across 7 bases. This clonotype was sampled from a human donor in good health. The CDR3 DNA sequence: TGTGCCAGTAGTTTGAGCGGGAAGAGACTCTATGAGCAGTTCTTC. Encoded protein: CASSLSGKRLYEQFF.